Described below is a single T cell receptor delta chain sequence and its context. For this DNA, TCRdb reports the protein of a much larger clone, which diverges at residue 14, most likely from a read error; the protein presented here is translated directly from the DNA. The data are from a study of γδ T cells in repeated Plasmodium falciparum infection. The CDR3 runs 15 residues. Per the germline V gene, CDR1 is TSWWSYY and CDR2 is QGS. Vgamma9/Vdelta2+ and Vdelta2-negative gammadelta T cells were flow-sorted from PBMC for bulk sequencing. TCRdb called clones anew from the multiplex PCR reads with CATT. The data contain roughly 93,000 delta-chain clones, approximately 1.5% of them singletons.

V is TRDV1 and J is TRDJ1; no definite D call. The TCR was taken from a pool of human donors (malaria-infected and uninfected, not separated). The sequenced sample was gamma-delta T cells from blood. The CDR3 DNA reads as TGTGCTCTTGGGGAACTGTCCCTAACCACCGATAAACTCACCTTT. Translating gives CALGELSLTTDKLTF.